This TCR beta chain was profiled in a study of radiotherapy plus CTLA-4 blockade in lung cancer. Germline lookup yields CDR1 SNHLY and CDR2 FYNNEI. Trimming took 4 bases from V and 7 from J; bases not matched to a gene: 4. The CDR3 is made up of 13 amino acids. Assay used: immunoSEQ multiplex PCR; TCRdb lists only in-frame clones, some missing. The data show tens of thousands of clones, roughly 80% seen once. The material sequenced was peripheral blood, taken from a patient treated with radiotherapy plus ipilimumab. The TCR comes from a human donor with non-small cell lung cancer who had stable disease on radiotherapy plus ipilimumab. The chain combines TRBV2 with TRBJ1-5; TRBD1 agrees at 7 bases. The CDR3 sequence is CASSGRGNQPQHF. CDR3 nucleotide sequence: TGTGCCAGCAGTGGCAGGGGGAACCAGCCCCAGCATTTT.